The 11 T cell receptor beta chains presented below share a single source sample, sequenced in a study of Ad26.COV2.S vaccination and SARS-CoV-2 variants. The sample's treatment: about 20 received Ad26.COV2.S at low or high dose, single or two shots; roughly five received placebo; per-sample allocation not given. Samples were taken on day 63 after the first vaccine or placebo injection. Data came from immunoSEQ multiplex PCR; TCRdb stores just in-frame clones and leaves some out. This sample has some 410,000 clones; around 92% occur once, and the top ten carry over 1.5%. The sample in question was peripheral blood, obtained in a trial of Ad26.COV2.S vaccine versus placebo. Source of these receptors: a person aged 18-65 years who received the Ad26.COV2.S COVID-19 vaccine or a placebo.

V and J are TRBV6-2 or TRBV6-3 and TRBJ2-7, with 9 bases matching TRBD1. V was clipped by 5 bases and J by 0 bases; unmatched bases: 2. This CDR3 is 14 amino acids long. Germline values: CDR1 MNHEY, CDR2 SVGEGT. The CDR3 DNA is TGTGCCAGCAGTACGACAGGGGGCTCCTACGAGCAGTACTTC. Residues: CASSTTGGSYEQYF.

This chain joins TRBV30 and TRBJ1-3; TRBD1 agrees at 9 bases. From germline, CDR1 is GTSNPN and CDR2 SVGIG (reference sequence). The CDR3 sequence is 19 residues long. Trimming took 0 bases from V and 0 from J; bases not matched to a gene: 12. As DNA, the CDR3 is TGTGCCTGGAGTGTACAACTTCCTGGGACAGGGAGCTCTGGAAACACCATATATTTT. Amino acid sequence: CAWSVQLPGTGSSGNTIYF. Filled out from reference TRBV30 and TRBJ1-3, the complete variable domain reads SQTIHQWPATLVQPVGSPLSLECTVEGTSNPNLYWYRQAAGRGLQLLFYSVGIGQISSEVPQNLSASRPQDRQFILSSKKLLLSDSGFYLCAWSVQLPGTGSSGNTIYFGEGSWLTVV.

The gene calls are TRBV2 and TRBJ1-1; 7 bases map to TRBD1. Germline trimming cut 5 bases from V and 5 bases from J; bases unmatched to any gene: 8. CDR1 is SNHLY, CDR2 FYNNEI, per germline. This CDR3 spans 14 amino acids. The CDR3 DNA sequence: TGTGCCAGCAGTTTTGACAGGGCCAAGACTGAAGCTTTCTTT. This encodes CASSFDRAKTEAFF. Full variable domain (rest looked up from reference TRBV2 and TRBJ1-1): EPEVTQTPSHQVTQMGQEVILRCVPISNHLYFYWYRQILGQKVEFLVSFYNNEISEKSEIFDDQFSVERPDGSNFTLKIRSTKLEDSAMYFCASSFDRAKTEAFFGQGTRLTVV.

The rearrangement links TRBV27 to TRBJ2-1; no clear D. Germline V gene sequence: CDR1 MNHEY, CDR2 SMNVEV (reference sequence). V was clipped by 2 bases and J by 7 bases, with 12 bases between them. The CDR3 has 14 amino acids. CDR3 nucleotide sequence: TGTGCCAGCAGTTTAGATCAGGCGCAGAATGAGCAGTTCTTC. Residues: CASSLDQAQNEQFF.

Notes on this clone: Other DNA sequences from this sample encode an identical CDR3 as well. The V call is TRBV27, the J call TRBJ1-2; possible D gene TRBD1, 5 bases. In germline, CDR1 is MNHEY, CDR2 SMNVEV (reference sequence). The V end lost 6 bases, the J end lost 4 bases, and 12 bases lay between the germline ends. CDR3 length: 13 amino acids. The CDR3 region has the DNA TGTGCCAGCAGCCTTACGGGGGGCTATGGCTACACCTTC. Translated: CASSLTGGYGYTF.

The chain carries TRBV7-2 and TRBJ1-2, with TRBD1 matching 9 bases. The V gene's germline CDR1 is SGHTA and CDR2 FQGNSA. The V gene end was trimmed by 5 bases and the J gene end by 4 bases; junction bases not matched to a gene: 11. This CDR3 is 16 amino acids long. The CDR3 is CASSPTGTGLSYGYTF. For the CDR3, the DNA is TGTGCCAGCAGCCCAACCGGGACAGGGCTCTCCTATGGCTACACCTTC. The full variable domain, completed using reference TRBV7-2 and TRBJ1-2, is GAGVSQSPSNKVTEKGKDVELRCDPISGHTALYWYRQSLGQGLEFLIYFQGNSAPDKSGLPSDRFSAERTGGSVSTLTIQRTQQEDSAVYLCASSPTGTGLSYGYTFGSGTRLTVV.

The chain joins TRBV6-5 to TRBJ2-1; D is possibly TRBD2 (5 bases). The V end lost 4 bases, the J end lost 8 bases, and 21 bases lay between the germline ends. The germline V gene encodes CDR1 MNHEY and CDR2 SVGAGI. The CDR3 runs to 16 residues. The CDR3 sequence is CASSSPVGLGSDEQFF. The DNA of the CDR3 is TGTGCCAGCAGTTCTCCCGTAGGGCTGGGGAGTGATGAGCAGTTCTTC.

The rearrangement joins TRBV9 to TRBJ1-5; no firm D call. V lost 3 bases, J lost 5 bases, and 6 bases lay in between. This CDR3 is 12 amino acids long. Germline V gives CDR1 SGDLS, CDR2 YYNGEE. CDR3 amino acids: CASSAGDQPQHF. DNA for the CDR3: TGTGCCAGCAGCGCCGGGGATCAGCCCCAGCATTTT.

This chain joins TRBV20-1 and TRBJ2-1; D is undetermined. CDR1 is DFQATT, CDR2 SNEGSKA, per germline (reference sequence). Trimming left V 5 bases short and J 8 bases short, with 10 bases between. The CDR3 sequence is 11 residues long. In DNA form, the CDR3 reads TGCAGTGCTGTCGACTCATATGAGCAGTTCTTC. Protein sequence: CSAVDSYEQFF.

The CDR3 here is CASSSPGSNQPQHF. The CDR3 coding sequence is TGTGCCAGCAGTTCCCCGGGGAGTAATCAGCCCCAGCATTTT. This chain joins TRBV28 and TRBJ1-5; D is ambiguous. Trimming pared 4 bases from V and 4 bases from J, leaving 11 bases between. CDR3 length: 14 residues. Germline V gene data show CDR1 as MDHEN and CDR2 as SYDVKM.

The V call is TRBV7-9, the J call TRBJ2-1; 7 bases align to TRBD2. CDR1 and CDR2 from the germline V gene are SEHNR and FQNEAQ (reference sequence). The J segment lost 6 bases and the V segment lost 3 bases, leaving 5 bases of the junction unmatched. The CDR3 has 14 residues. The chain's CDR3 is CASSLDRGVNEQFF. CDR3 bases: TGTGCCAGCAGCTTGGACCGGGGGGTCAATGAGCAGTTCTTC.